This record looks at one TCR beta chain sequence and its context. Its matching antigen is unknown. The entry originates in a study of cytomegalovirus exposure and HLA in healthy donors. Regarding the study as a whole: TRBV6-2, TRBV6-3 and other indistinguishable V segments were excluded. Common viral pathogens seemed, in a later analysis, to connect with several of the most significant clusters.

The PCR made use of 60 Vbeta and 13 Jbeta primers. TCRdb keeps only in-frame clones here, not all; method: immunoSEQ multiplex PCR. Of around 250,000 clones in the sample, approximately 80% were seen once. This CDR3 is built from 15 residues. CDR1 is SGHRS and CDR2 is YFSETQ in the germline V gene. After removal of 4 bases from V and 2 bases from J, the junction contained 5 bases not matched to a gene. The chain uses TRBV5-1 and TRBJ2-1, with 8 bases lining up with TRBD2. The clonotype originates from a woman aged 55-69 years in good health and CMV-seropositive. The sample was PBMCs. In DNA form, the CDR3 reads TGCGCCAGCAGCGCAGGACTAGCTGCCTACAATGAGCAGTTCTTC. It yields the protein CASSAGLAAYNEQFF.